This TCR beta chain emerged from a study of identical twins. Study observations and caveats: Cross-sectional statistics, not tracking of the same donors, supported the conclusions. Researchers reported excess low generation probability among twin-shared out-of-frame alpha sequences.

Comments on this clonotype: What it binds is unknown.

One entry per CDR3 protein results from TCRdb running MiXCR on the 5' RACE reads. The table shows about 100,000 distinct CDR3 sequences, with under 7% occurring only once. All donors were healthy Caucasians. Sample: memory T cells sorted from blood. This clonotype was obtained from a woman between 50 and 59 years old in good health.

The CDR3, as DNA: TGTGCCAGTAGTATTAGTAGCGGGAGAAGCGAGCAGTACTTC. It codes for CASSISSGRSEQYF. The chain links TRBV19 to TRBJ2-7; 9 bases align to TRBD2. The germline V gene has CDR1 LNHDA and CDR2 SQIVND (reference sequence). V lost 3 bases to trimming and J lost 6 bases; unmatched junction nucleotides: 6. The CDR3 covers 14 residues.